Listed here are 25 T cell receptor beta chains from one sample, sequenced in a study of blood T cell repertoires in COVID-19. The assay was immunoSEQ multiplex PCR, and TCRdb's table has in-frame clones only and misses some. The sample consists of about 180,000 clones, around 80% of them appearing once. Sequencing input: peripheral blood. The receptors here all came from a woman older than 75 with COVID-19, enrolled during active disease.

This clone was observed a handful of times. This chain links TRBV6-2 or TRBV6-3 with TRBJ2-7; D is possibly TRBD2 (6 bases). The V gene's germline CDR1 is MNHEY and CDR2 SVGEGT. V lost 2 bases, J lost 2 bases, and 13 bases lay in between. The CDR3 contains 15 residues. This CDR3 reads CASSYPLGSTYEQYF. The CDR3 DNA reads as TGTGCCAGCAGTTACCCTCTCGGGAGTACCTACGAGCAGTACTTC.

V and J are TRBV5-1 and TRBJ2-2; D is perhaps TRBD1 (5 bases). V was clipped by 4 bases and J by 6 bases, with 13 bases between them. The germline CDR1 and CDR2 sequences are SGHRS and YFSETQ. This CDR3 spans 14 amino acids. CDR3 in DNA: TGCGCCAGCAGCCCCAATCCAGGGTCCGGGGAGCTGTTTTTT. This sequence encodes CASSPNPGSGELFF. Together with reference TRBV5-1 and TRBJ2-2, the CDR3 gives the full variable domain: KAGVTQTPRYLIKTRGQQVTLSCSPISGHRSVSWYQQTPGQGLQFLFEYFSETQRNKGNFPGRFSGRQFSNSRSEMNVSTLELGDSALYLCASSPNPGSGELFFGEGSRLTVL.

The table lists this clone with a few counts. In DNA, the CDR3 is TGTGCCAGCAGGGCTCGGCAGGGGATAACACATGGCTACACCTTC. It yields the protein CASRARQGITHGYTF. The rearrangement uses TRBV27 and TRBJ1-2; D is possibly TRBD1 (6 bases). The CDR3 covers 15 residues. V shed 6 bases and J shed 6 bases, with 20 bases lying between them. Germline CDR1 MNHEY, CDR2 SMNVEV (reference sequence).

V usage is TRBV3-1 (or the pseudogene TRBV3-2) and J usage is TRBJ2-3, with 10 bases aligning to TRBD2. The V gene end was trimmed by 4 bases and the J gene end by 10 bases; junction bases not matched to a gene: 14. The CDR3 runs 16 residues. In germline, CDR1 is LGHDT, CDR2 YNNKEL (reference sequence). CDR3 in amino acids: CASSPRPSGSISAQYF. The DNA for the CDR3 is TGTGCCAGCAGCCCCCGCCCTAGCGGGAGTATATCTGCGCAGTATTTT.

The chain has TRBV18 and TRBJ1-2; 7 bases agree with TRBD1. The J segment lost 6 bases and the V segment lost 6 bases, leaving 7 bases of the junction unmatched. The CDR3 runs 13 residues. Germline values: CDR1 KGHSH, CDR2 LQKENI. The CDR3 bases are TGTGCCAGCTCCCCAGACAGGGATCATGGCTACACCTTC. Protein product: CASSPDRDHGYTF.

The genes are TRBV7-3 and TRBJ1-6; D may be TRBD1 (5 bases). Looked up from germline, CDR1 is SGHTA and CDR2 is FQGTGA. The V end lost 2 bases, the J end lost 7 bases, and 12 bases lay between the germline ends. CDR3 length equals 15 residues. This CDR3 reads CASSLSYGGNSPLHF. The CDR3 bases are TGTGCCAGCAGCTTATCTTACGGGGGGAATTCACCCCTCCACTTT.

This chain connects TRBV20-1 to TRBJ1-2, with TRBD1 as a possible D gene (6 bases). V lost 3 bases to trimming and J lost 8 bases, with 16 bases between them. The germline V gene has CDR1 DFQATT and CDR2 SNEGSKA (reference sequence). CDR3 length: 13 residues. The CDR3: CSASLAGARGYTF. In DNA form, the CDR3 reads TGCAGTGCTAGTTTGGCAGGGGCCCGGGGCTACACCTTC.

The chain carries TRBV11-2 and TRBJ1-1; D might be TRBD1 (6 bases). The CDR3 has 13 residues. Per germline, CDR1 SGHAT and CDR2 FQNNGV. V was cut by 6 bases and J by 3 bases, with 11 bases left in between. The DNA for the CDR3 is TGTGCCAGCAGGACAGGCCTGCACACTGAAGCTTTCTTT. Its protein product is CASRTGLHTEAFF.

The gene calls are TRBV27 and TRBJ2-3, with TRBD2 identical over 12 bases. With 4 bases clipped from V and 3 bases from J, the junction kept 2 bases outside the gene matches. Germline lookup yields CDR1 MNHEY and CDR2 SMNVEV (reference sequence). The CDR3 is made up of 15 amino acids. The CDR3 spells CASSWTSGITDTQYF. The CDR3 DNA follows: TGTGCCAGCAGTTGGACTAGCGGGATTACAGATACGCAGTATTTT.

V and J are TRBV4-1 and TRBJ1-4; possibly TRBD1 for D (5 bases). The germline V gene has CDR1 MGHRA and CDR2 YSYEKL. The CDR3 contains 15 residues. Trimming pared 1 base from V and 10 bases from J, leaving 16 bases between. CDR3 nucleotide sequence: TGCGCCAGCAGCCAAGGCGGTGGACAAAGGGGAAAACTGTTTTTT. This gives the protein CASSQGGGQRGKLFF.

The V gene is TRBV9, the J gene TRBJ1-5; a possible D gene is TRBD1 (5 bases). This CDR3 comprises 15 residues. Germline lookup yields CDR1 SGDLS and CDR2 YYNGEE. Between the trimmed V and J ends, which lost 0 bases and 7 bases, there was a span of 14 bases. CDR3 region: CASSVVKRGGQPQHF. In DNA, the CDR3 is TGTGCCAGCAGCGTAGTCAAAAGGGGCGGACAGCCCCAGCATTTT.

The J gene is TRBJ2-7, the V gene TRBV18, with D maybe TRBD2 (5 bases). The ends were cut back, 3 bases at V and 5 bases at J, with 14 bases in the middle. Germline V CDR1 and CDR2: KGHSH, LQKENI. This CDR3 is 14 amino acids long. This CDR3 reads CASSPLSARDEQYF. The CDR3, as DNA: TGTGCCAGCTCACCTTTGAGCGCGCGGGACGAGCAGTACTTC.

This clone was observed a handful of times. The chain carries TRBV19 and TRBJ1-2; TRBD1 matches 7 bases. The germline V gene encodes CDR1 LNHDA and CDR2 SQIVND (reference sequence). The length of the CDR3 is 12 residues. The J segment lost 10 bases and the V segment lost 5 bases, leaving 7 bases of the junction unmatched. Written as DNA, the CDR3 is TGTGCCAGTAGTCCAAGGACAGGTCCCTACACCTTC. Translating it yields CASSPRTGPYTF.

This clone was picked up many times. The V and J genes are TRBV7-9 and TRBJ2-3, with TRBD1 as a possible D gene (5 bases). This CDR3 is 14 amino acids long. The germline V gene encodes CDR1 SEHNR and CDR2 FQNEAQ (reference sequence). Trimming shortened V by 3 bases and J by 3 bases, and 10 bases separated the two germline ends. This chain's CDR3 is CASSFGQGTDTQYF. CDR3 in DNA: TGTGCCAGCAGCTTCGGGCAGGGTACAGATACGCAGTATTTT.

The chain links TRBV6-5 to TRBJ1-1; no definite D call. Between the trimmed V and J ends, which lost 8 bases and 1 base, there was a span of 8 bases. The CDR3 loop spans 12 amino acids. The germline V gene has CDR1 MNHEY and CDR2 SVGAGI. The CDR3 DNA is TGTGCCAGCTCGGCGGGGAACACTGAAGCTTTCTTT. Translating gives CASSAGNTEAFF.

DNA of the CDR3: TGTGCCAGCAGCCACTTAGCGGGAGAGACCCAGTACTTC. Its protein product is CASSHLAGETQYF. The chain joins TRBV3-1 (or the pseudogene TRBV3-2) to TRBJ2-5; 7 nucleotides align to TRBD2. The germline CDR1 and CDR2 sequences are LGHDT and YNNKEL (reference sequence). The CDR3 runs to 13 residues. Trimming removed 3 bases from V and 4 bases from J; junction bases left unmatched: 2.

The V and J genes are TRBV15 and TRBJ1-4; the D is unclear. This CDR3 has 15 amino acids. Trimming removed 5 bases from V and 5 bases from J, with 15 bases in between. The V gene's germline CDR1 is LNHNV and CDR2 YYDKDF (reference sequence). DNA for the CDR3: TGTGCCACCAGCCTTCTGTTGGCCGGGAATGAAAAACTGTTTTTT. Residues: CATSLLLAGNEKLFF.

The CDR3 reads CASRGQGGYNEQFF. DNA for the CDR3: TGTGCCAGCCGGGGACAGGGGGGATACAATGAGCAGTTCTTC. This chain links TRBV19 with TRBJ2-1; 11 bases map to TRBD1. The length of the CDR3 is 14 residues. Germline V CDR1 and CDR2: LNHDA, SQIVND (reference sequence). V shed 9 bases and J 4 bases; nucleotides not matched to a gene: 5.

CDR3 residues: CASTRTGGFNYGYTF. The CDR3 bases are TGTGCCAGCACCCGGACAGGGGGCTTTAACTATGGCTACACCTTC. This sequence joins TRBV2 and TRBJ1-2; 11 bases are shared with TRBD1. Germline lookup yields CDR1 SNHLY and CDR2 FYNNEI. The CDR3 runs 15 residues. J was trimmed by 1 base and V by 7 bases; bases with no gene match: 5.

J is TRBJ2-2 and V is TRBV7-6; TRBD2 matches at 12 bases. The CDR3 runs 20 residues. Germline CDR1 is SGHVS and CDR2 is FNYEAQ. Trimming took 2 bases from V and 6 from J; bases not matched to a gene: 16. In nucleotides, the CDR3 is TGTGCCAGCAGCTTACTTTGGGCTAGCGGGGGGGCCATAGGGCCCGGGGAGCTGTTTTTT. Protein sequence: CASSLLWASGGAIGPGELFF. Using reference TRBV7-6 and TRBJ2-2 for the parts outside the CDR3, the full variable domain is GAGVSQSPRYKVTKRGQDVALRCDPISGHVSLYWYRQALGQGPEFLTYFNYEAQQDKSGLPNDRFSAERPEGSISTLTIQRTEQRDSAMYRCASSLLWASGGAIGPGELFFGEGSRLTVL.

This sequence joins TRBV7-9 and TRBJ1-2, with D uncertain. The CDR3 loop spans 11 amino acids. Between the trimmed V and J ends, which lost 10 bases and 8 bases, there was a span of 14 bases. Germline values: CDR1 SEHNR, CDR2 FQNEAQ (reference sequence). The CDR3 DNA is TGTGCCACATTTGAGGCGTTGGGCTACACCTTC. It translates to CATFEALGYTF.

The V gene is TRBV5-4, the J gene TRBJ1-3, with D hard to call. Trimming stripped 2 bases from V and 2 bases from J, with 5 bases between. In germline, CDR1 is SGHNT, CDR2 YYREEE (reference sequence). The CDR3 is made up of 13 amino acids. The CDR3 sequence: CASSFRTGNTIYF. Written as DNA, the CDR3 is TGTGCCAGCAGCTTCAGGACTGGAAACACCATATATTTT.

This chain connects TRBV6-2 or TRBV6-3 to TRBJ1-1, with 8 nucleotides matching TRBD1. The CDR3 spans 16 residues. Germline lookup yields CDR1 MNHEY and CDR2 SVGEGT. V was clipped by 5 bases and J by 0 bases; unmatched bases: 8. CDR3 DNA sequence: TGTGCCAGCAGTCAACCCCCGGACAGGGTGAACACTGAAGCTTTCTTT. Translated: CASSQPPDRVNTEAFF.

This clone was counted a single time. J is TRBJ1-2 and V is TRBV2; D possibly corresponds to TRBD1 (6 bases). The CDR3 sequence is 12 residues long. CDR1 SNHLY and CDR2 FYNNEI come from the germline V gene. V was cut by 4 bases and J by 8 bases, with 11 bases left in between. Written as DNA, the CDR3 is TGTGCCAGCAGTGTAGGGGGGGTCGGCTACACCTTC. It translates to CASSVGGVGYTF.

This chain links TRBV6-5 with TRBJ1-3; TRBD1 matches 7 bases. J was trimmed by 8 bases and V by 5 bases; bases with no gene match: 6. The CDR3 runs 13 residues. Germline CDR1 is MNHEY and CDR2 is SVGAGI. The CDR3 protein is CASSRRQGDTIYF. Here the CDR3 DNA reads TGTGCCAGCAGTCGAAGACAGGGAGACACCATATATTTT.